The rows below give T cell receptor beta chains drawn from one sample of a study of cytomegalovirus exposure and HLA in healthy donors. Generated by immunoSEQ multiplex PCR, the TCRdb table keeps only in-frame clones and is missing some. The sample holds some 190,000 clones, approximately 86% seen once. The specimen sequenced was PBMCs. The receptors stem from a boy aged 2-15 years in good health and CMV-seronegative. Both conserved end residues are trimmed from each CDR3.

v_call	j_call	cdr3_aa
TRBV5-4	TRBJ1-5	ASSTMDRPNQPQH
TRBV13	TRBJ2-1	ASSSRLDSYNEQF
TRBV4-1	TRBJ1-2	ASSPTEGAKDGYT
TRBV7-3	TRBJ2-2	ASSSTGIGELF
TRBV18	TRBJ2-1	ASSPRTGESDNEQF
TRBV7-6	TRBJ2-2	ASSLAQGPNTGELF
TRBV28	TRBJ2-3	ASSGLAGNAGTDTQY
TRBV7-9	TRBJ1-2	ASSRRGDIGYT
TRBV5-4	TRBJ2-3	ASSLLAGGGTDTQY
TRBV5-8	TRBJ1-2	ASGGNYGYT
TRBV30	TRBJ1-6	ACGAGQGGSPLH
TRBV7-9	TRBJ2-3	ASLIDRGPDTQY
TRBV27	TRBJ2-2	ASRGGANTGELF
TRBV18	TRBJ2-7	ASSPGVEGSGEQY
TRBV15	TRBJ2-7	ATARTGSYEQY
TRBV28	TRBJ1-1	ASHTGARAEAF
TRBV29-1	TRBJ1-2	SVTSRPTGGWGYT
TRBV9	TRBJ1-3	ASSQDIGMGNTIY
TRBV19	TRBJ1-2	ASTLGALANYGYT
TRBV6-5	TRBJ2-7	ASRYNSDYYEQY
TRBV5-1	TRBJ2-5	ASSWTGGGETQY
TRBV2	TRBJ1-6	ASSRVTSNSPLH
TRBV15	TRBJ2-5	ATSRGQGYMQETQY
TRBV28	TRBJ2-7	ASRGLLVSSYEQY
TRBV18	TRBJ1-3	ASSPDGNSGNTIY
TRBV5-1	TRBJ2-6	ASSPDGQGAAGANVLT
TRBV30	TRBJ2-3	AWSDGGRRGDTQY
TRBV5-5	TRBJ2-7	ASSLGSWTGPSYEQY
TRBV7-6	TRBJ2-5	ASSFRWTSGFQETQY
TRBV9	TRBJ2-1	ASSASRLVINEQF
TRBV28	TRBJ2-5	ASSFRLAGEGQETQY
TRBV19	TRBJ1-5	ASSTSRQGYEKPQH
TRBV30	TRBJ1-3	AWKHPVDPGGNTIY
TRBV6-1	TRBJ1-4	AGRTGSNEKLF
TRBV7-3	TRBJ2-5	ASSFSVQETQY
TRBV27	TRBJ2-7	ASSGLSRQGDEQY
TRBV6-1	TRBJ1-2	ASSGSKQGHYGYT
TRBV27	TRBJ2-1	ASSRDTPGTAVYNEQF
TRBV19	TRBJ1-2	ASSRRQGYT
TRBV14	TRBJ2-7	ASSQVTYEQY
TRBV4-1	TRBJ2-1	ASSQVGLAAYNEQF
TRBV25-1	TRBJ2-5	ASSAIGAGETQY
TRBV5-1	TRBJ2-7	ASSLVGGGTSGYEQY
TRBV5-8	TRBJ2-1	ASSWLGDYNNEQF
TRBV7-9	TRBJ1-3	ASSLARATGNTIY
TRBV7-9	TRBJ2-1	ASSLGPSREQF
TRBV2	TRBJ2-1	ASSASGSSYNEQF
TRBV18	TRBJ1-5	ASSYSVAVTGSNQPQH
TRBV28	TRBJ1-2	ASGLLIQDRGGGYT
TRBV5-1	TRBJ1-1	ASSLIGQNTEAF
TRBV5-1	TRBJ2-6	ASSSDGNSGANVLT
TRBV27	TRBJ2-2	ASSFGQGGYTGELF
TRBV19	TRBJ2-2	ASWDRGYTGELF
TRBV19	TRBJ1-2	ASSAGQNYGYT
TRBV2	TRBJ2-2	ASRLALGELF
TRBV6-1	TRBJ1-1	ASSSNFNTEAF
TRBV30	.	AWSRAGGTSYEQY
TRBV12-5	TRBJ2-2	ASGLVLGRGPGELF
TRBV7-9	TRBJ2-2	ASSFGTKSGTGELF
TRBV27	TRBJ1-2	ASSWTDRGYGYT